The 30 T cell receptor beta chains below come from one sample, sequenced in a study of blood T cells in healthy people across ages. Through a sample-barcoded 5' primer and a J-beta primer mix, a second PCR was run for roughly 6 to 12 cycles. A single record per CDR3 protein comes from TCRdb applying MiXCR to the 5' RACE reads. The data contain almost 1 million distinct CDR3 sequences, approximately 50% of them singletons. Sequenced: blood. These receptor sequences come from a woman aged 55-70 years in good health.

The rearrangement joins TRBV5-1 to TRBJ1-5, with 8 bases fitting TRBD1. This CDR3 region has 15 residues. Unmatched junction bases numbered 3, after V lost 4 bases and J lost 0 bases. Germline CDR1 is SGHRS and CDR2 is YFSETQ. CDR3 in amino acids: CASSPTGGSNQPQHF. CDR3 nucleotides: TGCGCCAGCAGCCCCACAGGGGGTAGCAATCAGCCCCAGCATTTT.

This clonotype was detected a few times. This chain joins TRBV6-6 and TRBJ1-5; TRBD1 matches 9 bases. The germline V gene encodes CDR1 MNHNY and CDR2 SVGAGI (reference sequence). Trimming cost V 2 bases and J 7 bases; bases outside gene matches: 12. The CDR3 has 17 amino acids. The CDR3 loop is CASSYLPGQGSRQPQHF. CDR3 in DNA: TGTGCCAGCAGTTACCTCCCGGGACAGGGTTCTCGGCAGCCCCAGCATTTT.

This clonotype came up a few times. The rearrangement uses TRBV4-1 and TRBJ2-7; the match to TRBD1 covers 9 bases. The CDR3 spans 17 residues. The V segment lost 0 bases and the J segment 2 bases; nucleotides outside the gene matches: 8. The germline gives CDR1 MGHRA, CDR2 YSYEKL. The CDR3, as DNA: TGCGCCAGCAGCCAAGACGCGGGACAGGGTCGCCCCTACGAGCAGTACTTC. This sequence encodes CASSQDAGQGRPYEQYF.

The chain uses TRBV7-9 and TRBJ1-5, with D possibly matching TRBD1 (6 bases). The CDR3 contains 14 residues. V was clipped by 5 bases and J by 4 bases, with 12 bases between them. The germline gives CDR1 SEHNR, CDR2 FQNEAQ (reference sequence). The CDR3 here is CASSKDSPNQPQHF. The CDR3 nucleotides read TGTGCCAGCAGCAAGGACAGCCCAAATCAGCCCCAGCATTTT.

The chain couples TRBV10-3 to TRBJ1-6; D gene unclear. In germline, CDR1 is ENHRY, CDR2 SYGVKD. The CDR3 is 14 residues long. Trimming left V 6 bases short and J 7 bases short, with 13 bases between. CDR3 protein: CAISSNSENSPLHF. As DNA, the CDR3 is TGTGCCATCAGCAGCAATTCAGAGAATTCACCCCTCCACTTT.

This rearrangement joins TRBV20-1 to TRBJ2-7, with 14 bases that match TRBD2. The CDR3 loop spans 13 amino acids. V trimming: 7 bases; J trimming: 5 bases; junction bases outside the gene matches: 4. From germline, CDR1 is DFQATT and CDR2 SNEGSKA (reference sequence). CDR3 in DNA: TGCAGTGTTCCGGGACTAGCGGGAGACGAGCAGTACTTC. It specifies CSVPGLAGDEQYF.

V is TRBV7-9 and J is TRBJ2-7; TRBD2 aligns across 8 bases. The CDR3 has 13 amino acids. Germline-derived CDR1 and CDR2 are SEHNR and FQNEAQ (reference sequence). V dropped 8 bases and J dropped 2; count of bases not matched to a gene: 5. CDR3 DNA: TGTGCCAGCGTTAGCGGGACCACCTACGAGCAGTACTTC. It specifies CASVSGTTYEQYF. The whole variable domain, remainder taken from reference TRBV7-9 and TRBJ2-7, is DTGVSQNPRHKITKRGQNVTFRCDPISEHNRLYWYRQTLGQGPEFLTYFQNEAQLEKSRLLSDRFSAERPKGSFSTLEIQRTEQGDSAMYLCASVSGTTYEQYFGPGTRLTVT.

This clonotype was seen a few times. The V and J genes are TRBV7-2 and TRBJ2-3; 7 bases are shared with TRBD2. V shed 5 bases, J shed 3 bases, and the junction held 8 bases outside the gene matches. CDR3 size: 15 residues. CDR1 SGHTA and CDR2 FQGNSA come from the germline V gene. CDR3 amino acids: CASSRGGGLTDTQYF. The CDR3 region has the DNA TGTGCCAGCAGCCGCGGGGGAGGCCTAACAGATACGCAGTATTTT.

CDR3 DNA: TGTGCCAGCAGTAACTACAGGGGAGTGCACGAGCAGTACTTC. Its protein product is CASSNYRGVHEQYF. J is TRBJ2-7 and V is TRBV27; 7 positions agree with TRBD1. The CDR3 length is 14 residues. Unmatched junction bases numbered 9, after V lost 5 bases and J lost 5 bases. The germline V gene encodes CDR1 MNHEY and CDR2 SMNVEV (reference sequence).

This clonotype has more than one count but fewer than ten. The chain joins TRBV18 to TRBJ2-7, with 12 bases lining up with TRBD2. Germline CDR1 reads KGHSH; CDR2 reads LQKENI. The V gene end was trimmed by 2 bases and the J gene end by 0 bases; junction bases not matched to a gene: 5. The CDR3 has 17 residues. CDR3: CASSPGLAGGPSYEQYF. The CDR3 DNA follows: TGTGCCAGCTCACCAGGGCTAGCGGGAGGGCCCTCCTACGAGCAGTACTTC.

The chain links TRBV7-6 to TRBJ2-3; tentatively, D is TRBD1 (8 bases). Between the trimmed V and J ends, which lost 5 bases and 0 bases, there was a span of 15 bases. Per the germline V gene, CDR1 is SGHVS and CDR2 is FNYEAQ. The CDR3 contains 16 residues. The DNA of the CDR3 is TGTGCCAGCAGCCTACAGGGGGGGCCTAGCACAGATACGCAGTATTTT. Its translation: CASSLQGGPSTDTQYF.

V usage is TRBV29-1 and J usage is TRBJ2-3, with TRBD2 identical over 7 bases. The ends lost 4 bases at V and 8 bases at J; junction bases unmatched: 6. The length of the CDR3 is 12 residues. Germline lookup yields CDR1 SQVTM and CDR2 ANQGSEA. Here the CDR3 DNA reads TGCAGCGTTGTAGGGGCTAGCGGTACGCAGTATTTT. Its translation: CSVVGASGTQYF.

This clonotype turned up a few times. The V gene is TRBV13, the J gene TRBJ2-7, with a weak D call TRBD2 (5 bases). Germline assignment: CDR1 PRHDT and CDR2 FYEKMQ (reference sequence). V was trimmed by 2 bases and J by 3 bases, leaving 11 bases between them. The CDR3 covers 14 residues. CDR3 in amino acids: CASSLLGRHYEQYF. The DNA of the CDR3 is TGTGCCAGCAGCTTACTAGGGAGACACTACGAGCAGTACTTC.

The V gene is TRBV19, the J gene TRBJ1-2; D might be TRBD1 (5 bases). Trimming removed 3 bases at V and 4 bases at J, with 9 bases between. In germline, CDR1 is LNHDA, CDR2 SQIVND (reference sequence). This CDR3 is built from 13 residues. The CDR3 loop reads CASSIGGIYGYTF. The CDR3 region has the DNA TGTGCCAGTAGTATCGGGGGGATCTATGGCTACACCTTC.

This clonotype has just a few counts. This sequence joins TRBV12-3 or TRBV12-4 and TRBJ2-3, with D possibly TRBD2 on 6 matching bases. This CDR3 has 14 residues. Trimming pared 7 bases from V and 0 bases from J, leaving 11 bases between. In DNA form, the CDR3 reads TGTGCCAGCAAAGGGAGGCGAAGCACAGATACGCAGTATTTT. Translating gives CASKGRRSTDTQYF.

This clonotype was seen only a few times. This rearrangement joins TRBV20-1 to TRBJ2-1, with D tentatively TRBD2 (5 bases). Germline V lookup: CDR1 DFQATT, CDR2 SNEGSKA (reference sequence). The ends were cut back, 3 bases at V and 4 bases at J, with 13 bases in the middle. The CDR3 sequence is 14 residues long. CDR3 sequence reads: CSASMRRIYNEQFF. The CDR3, as DNA: TGCAGTGCTAGTATGCGGAGGATATACAATGAGCAGTTCTTC.

The sample holds a few counts of this clonotype. The chain joins TRBV7-9 to TRBJ2-1; 12 bases match TRBD1. Germline trimming cut 5 bases from V and 10 bases from J; bases unmatched to any gene: 6. The V gene's germline CDR1 is SEHNR and CDR2 FQNEAQ (reference sequence). CDR3 length: 14 residues. CDR3: CASSLVGQGAEQFF. The CDR3 coding sequence is TGTGCCAGCAGCCTTGTGGGACAGGGGGCAGAGCAGTTCTTC.

This clonotype was picked up a small number of times. This sequence joins TRBV4-2 and TRBJ2-1, with 8 bases identical to TRBD2. The CDR3 is 16 amino acids. Germline V lookup: CDR1 LGHNA, CDR2 YNFKEQ. The junction had 12 bases not matched to a gene; V was cut back by 6 bases and J by 5 bases. This chain's CDR3 is CASSRGERAGDNEQFF. CDR3 nucleotides: TGTGCCAGCAGTAGGGGGGAACGAGCGGGGGACAATGAGCAGTTCTTC.

The table lists this clonotype with a few counts. Sequence at one end of the junction differs from germline and may be a read error. The chain is built from TRBV10-3 and TRBJ2-7; 9 bases align to TRBD1. Germline loops: CDR1 ENHRY, CDR2 SYGVKD. CDR3 size: 13 residues. CDR3 region: CATRGTGSSEQYF. The DNA for the CDR3 is TGTGCCACCCGCGGGACAGGGTCCTCCGAGCAGTACTTC.

V and J are TRBV4-1 and TRBJ2-1; D remains ambiguous. This CDR3 contains 13 residues. V was cut by 0 bases and J by 9 bases, with 9 bases left in between. From germline, CDR1 is MGHRA and CDR2 YSYEKL. The CDR3 loop reads CASSQDPGGEQFF. CDR3 sequence (DNA): TGCGCCAGCAGCCAAGATCCGGGTGGTGAGCAGTTCTTC.

The J gene is TRBJ2-5, the V gene TRBV6-2 or TRBV6-3, with D perhaps TRBD1 (6 bases). The CDR3 length is 14 residues. The germline V gene encodes CDR1 MNHEY and CDR2 SVGEGT. Between the trimmed V and J ends, which lost 6 bases and 4 bases, there was a span of 15 bases. CDR3 region: CASRPITGRETQYF. The CDR3 nucleotides read TGTGCCAGCAGACCAATCACAGGGAGAGAGACCCAGTACTTC.

The chain combines TRBV28 with TRBJ1-1, with D hard to call. CDR1 and CDR2 from the germline V gene are MDHEN and SYDVKM. This CDR3 has 13 amino acids. The V end was cut by 5 bases, the J end by 6 bases, with 13 bases between. The CDR3 DNA reads TGTGCCAGCAGTCCCACCACAGCCCCTGAAGCTTTCTTT. Its translation: CASSPTTAPEAFF. Drawing the rest from reference TRBV28 and TRBJ1-1, the complete variable domain is DVKVTQSSRYLVKRTGEKVFLECVQDMDHENMFWYRQDPGLGLRLIYFSYDVKMKEKGDIPEGYSVSREKKERFSLILESASTNQTSMYLCASSPTTAPEAFFGQGTRLTVV.

This clonotype was seen more than once but under ten times. The CDR3 DNA reads TGTGCCACCAGCGATTCCGGGAGGGTGAGCAATGAGCAGTTCTTC. This gives the protein CATSDSGRVSNEQFF. The V and J genes are TRBV15 and TRBJ2-1, with 8 bases lining up with TRBD2. The CDR3 sequence is 15 residues long. The trim removed 5 bases at V and 6 bases at J, leaving 9 bases unmatched. Germline V gene data show CDR1 as LNHNV and CDR2 as YYDKDF (reference sequence).

The V call is TRBV27, the J call TRBJ2-3; 10 nucleotides line up with TRBD2. V dropped 6 bases and J dropped 5; count of bases not matched to a gene: 11. The CDR3 sequence is 16 residues long. Germline loops: CDR1 MNHEY, CDR2 SMNVEV (reference sequence). The CDR3 spells CASRGTGTSVVDTQYF. The CDR3, as DNA: TGTGCCAGCAGGGGGACCGGGACTAGCGTCGTAGATACGCAGTATTTT.

This clonotype appeared a few times. The chain uses TRBV14 and TRBJ2-5, with D perhaps matching TRBD2 (5 bases). The assigned J gene may be wrong: the sequence end matches TRBJ2-7 better. CDR1 SGHDN and CDR2 FVKESK come from the germline V gene. This CDR3 comprises 15 residues. CDR3 loop: CASSQGLAWSYEQYF. The CDR3 nucleotides read TGTGCCAGCAGCCAAGGATTAGCGTGGTCCTACGAGCAGTACTTC.

V is TRBV27 and J is TRBJ2-7, with D perhaps TRBD1 or TRBD2 (5 bases each). V lost 6 bases and J lost 7, with 22 bases in between. This CDR3 has 15 amino acids. In germline, CDR1 is MNHEY, CDR2 SMNVEV (reference sequence). The CDR3 sequence is CASSMAEDNWGEQYF. For the CDR3, the DNA is TGTGCCAGCAGCATGGCTGAGGACAATTGGGGGGAGCAGTACTTC.

The chain uses TRBV4-1 and TRBJ1-2; 8 nucleotides agree with TRBD1. V was pared by 5 bases and J by 4 bases, with 9 bases of the junction left unmatched. CDR3 length: 15 amino acids. Germline CDR1 MGHRA, CDR2 YSYEKL. The CDR3 reads CASSAGQGPFYGYTF. In DNA, the CDR3 is TGCGCCAGCAGCGCAGGACAGGGACCCTTCTATGGCTACACCTTC.

The table lists this clonotype with many counts. The chain carries TRBV18 and TRBJ2-7; D gene unclear. The CDR3 totals 13 residues. V lost 3 bases and J 3 bases, leaving 9 bases between the germline ends. In germline, CDR1 is KGHSH, CDR2 LQKENI. Here the CDR3 DNA reads TGTGCCAGCTCACCTGGAACCTACTACGAGCAGTACTTC. This codes for CASSPGTYYEQYF.

Concerning this clonotype itself: One junction end does not reproduce the germline sequence, and a read error may be involved. The chain employs TRBV3-1 and TRBJ2-5; a weak D match, TRBD1 (6 bases). Germline V lookup: CDR1 LGHDT, CDR2 YNNKEL (reference sequence). There are 16 residues in the CDR3. The CDR3 DNA reads as TGTGCCAGCAGAAGGAGACAGGCCGAGTCCCAAGAGGCCCAGTACTTC. Protein sequence: CASRRRQAESQEAQYF.

The V call is TRBV29-1, the J call TRBJ2-7; D is perhaps TRBD2 (6 bases). This CDR3 spans 14 amino acids. Trimming left V 7 bases short and J 1 base short, with 17 bases between. Germline V gene data show CDR1 as SQVTM and CDR2 as ANQGSEA. CDR3 sequence reads: CSAVGRAGSYEQYF. CDR3 nucleotides: TGCAGCGCCGTCGGACGAGCGGGTTCCTACGAGCAGTACTTC.